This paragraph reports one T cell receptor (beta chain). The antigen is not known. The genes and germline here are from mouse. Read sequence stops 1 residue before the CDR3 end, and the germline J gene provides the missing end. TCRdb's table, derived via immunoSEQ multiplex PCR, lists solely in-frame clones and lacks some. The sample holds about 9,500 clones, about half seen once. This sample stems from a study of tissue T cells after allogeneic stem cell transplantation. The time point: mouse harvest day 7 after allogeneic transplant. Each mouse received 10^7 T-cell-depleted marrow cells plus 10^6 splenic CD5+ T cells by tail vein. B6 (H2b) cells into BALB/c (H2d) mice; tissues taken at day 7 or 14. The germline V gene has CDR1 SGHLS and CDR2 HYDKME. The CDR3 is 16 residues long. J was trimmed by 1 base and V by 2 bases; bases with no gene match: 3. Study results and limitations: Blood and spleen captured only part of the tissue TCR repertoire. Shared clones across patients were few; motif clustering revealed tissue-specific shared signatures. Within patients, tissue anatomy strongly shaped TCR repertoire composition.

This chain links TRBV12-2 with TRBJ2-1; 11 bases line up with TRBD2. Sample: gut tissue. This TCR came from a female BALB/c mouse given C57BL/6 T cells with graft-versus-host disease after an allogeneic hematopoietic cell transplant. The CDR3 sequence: CASSPDWGGNYAEQFF. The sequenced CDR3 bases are TGTGCCAGCTCTCCTGACTGGGGGGGGAACTATGCTGAGCAGTTC.